Reported below is one T cell receptor beta chain. This entry comes from a study of OX40 agonist ivuxolimab in advanced cancers. Looked up from germline, CDR1 is MNHEY and CDR2 is SMNVEV (reference sequence). V lost 6 bases to trimming and J lost 0 bases; unmatched junction nucleotides: 3. The CDR3 extends over 15 amino acids. Using immunoSEQ multiplex PCR, the repertoire was profiled, and TCRdb retains in-frame clones only, with some absent. The data contain about 70,000 clones, 85% to 90% of them singletons. The chain has TRBV27 and TRBJ1-3; TRBD1 aligns across 9 bases. This TCR came from an adult with an advanced solid tumor such as melanoma, head and neck, liver or kidney cancer. The sequences come from CD4+ or CD8+ T cells sorted from blood, collected in a trial of the OX40 agonist ivuxolimab. The CDR3 region is CASRTGGGSGNTIYF. CDR3 nucleotides: TGTGCCAGCAGAACAGGGGGCGGCTCTGGAAACACCATATATTTT.